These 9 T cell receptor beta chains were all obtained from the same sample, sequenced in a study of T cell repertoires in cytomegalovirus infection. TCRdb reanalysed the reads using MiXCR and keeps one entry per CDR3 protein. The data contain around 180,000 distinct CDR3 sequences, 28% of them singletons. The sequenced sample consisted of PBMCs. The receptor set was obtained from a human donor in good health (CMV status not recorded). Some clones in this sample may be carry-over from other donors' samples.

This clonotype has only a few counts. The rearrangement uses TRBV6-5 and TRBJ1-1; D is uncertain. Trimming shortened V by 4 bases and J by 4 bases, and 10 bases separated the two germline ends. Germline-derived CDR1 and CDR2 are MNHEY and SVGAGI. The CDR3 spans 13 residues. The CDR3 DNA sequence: TGTGCCAGCAGTTGGGGTCGGGGCACTGAAGCTTTCTTT. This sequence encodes CASSWGRGTEAFF.

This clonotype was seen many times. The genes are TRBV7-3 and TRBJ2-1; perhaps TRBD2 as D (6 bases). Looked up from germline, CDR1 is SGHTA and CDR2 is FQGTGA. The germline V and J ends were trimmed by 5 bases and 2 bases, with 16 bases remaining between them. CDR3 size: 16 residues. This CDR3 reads CASSLVAGLPYNEQFF. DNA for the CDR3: TGTGCCAGCAGCCTCGTGGCGGGACTGCCCTACAATGAGCAGTTCTTC.

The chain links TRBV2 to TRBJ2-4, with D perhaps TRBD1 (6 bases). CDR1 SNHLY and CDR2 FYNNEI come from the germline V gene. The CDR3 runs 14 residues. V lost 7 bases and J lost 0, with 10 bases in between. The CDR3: CASTWDKAKNIQYF. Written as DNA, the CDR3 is TGTGCCAGCACCTGGGACAAAGCCAAAAACATTCAGTACTTC.

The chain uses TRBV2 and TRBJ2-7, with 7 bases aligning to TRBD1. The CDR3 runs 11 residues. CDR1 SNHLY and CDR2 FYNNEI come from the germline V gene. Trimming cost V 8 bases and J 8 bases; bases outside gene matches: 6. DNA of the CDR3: TGTGCCAGCGGCCCGGGACAGAAGCAGTACTTC. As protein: CASGPGQKQYF.

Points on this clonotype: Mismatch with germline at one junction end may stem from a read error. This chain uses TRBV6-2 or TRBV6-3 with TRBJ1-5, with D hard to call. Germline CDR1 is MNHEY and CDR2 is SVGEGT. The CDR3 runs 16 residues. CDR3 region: CASSPPGPFSNQPQRF. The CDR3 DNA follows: TGTGCCAGCAGCCCCCCCGGGCCCTTTAGCAATCAGCCCCAGCGTTTT.

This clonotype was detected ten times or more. CDR3 in amino acids: CSARGVQGGSYEQYF. The CDR3 DNA reads TGCAGTGCTAGAGGAGTACAGGGGGGATCCTACGAGCAGTACTTC. The V call is TRBV20-1, the J call TRBJ2-7; 8 nucleotides match TRBD1. V shed 1 base and J 1 base; nucleotides not matched to a gene: 6. Germline lookup yields CDR1 DFQATT and CDR2 SNEGSKA (reference sequence). The CDR3 runs 15 residues.

This CDR3 reads CASSLYLGASASTDTQYF. CDR3 coding DNA: TGTGCCAGCAGCTTGTATCTCGGGGCCTCGGCGAGCACAGATACGCAGTATTTT. The gene calls are TRBV5-6 and TRBJ2-3; D assignment may be TRBD1 or TRBD2 (5 bases each). CDR1 and CDR2 (germline): SGHDT, YYEEEE. The CDR3 contains 18 residues. V lost 1 base and J lost 0, with 18 bases in between.

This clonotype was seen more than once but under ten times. CDR3 sequence: CASSQMTEETQYF. Here the CDR3 DNA reads TGTGCCAGCAGCCAAATGACAGAAGAGACCCAGTACTTC. The chain has TRBV5-4 and TRBJ2-5, with D possibly being TRBD1 (5 bases). CDR3 length: 13 amino acids. CDR1 and CDR2 (germline): SGHNT, YYREEE (reference sequence). The V end lost 4 bases, the J end lost 3 bases, and 10 bases lay between the germline ends.

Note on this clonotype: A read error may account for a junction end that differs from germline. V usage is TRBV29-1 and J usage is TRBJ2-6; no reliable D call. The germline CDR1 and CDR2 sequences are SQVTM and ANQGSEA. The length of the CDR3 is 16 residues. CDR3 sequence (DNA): TGCAGCGTCGAAGGCTCTGGTAGCTCTGGGGCCAACGTCCTGACTTTC. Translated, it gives CSVEGSGSSGANVLTF.